The clone carrying this TCR beta chain was counted between two and nine times. Its antigen remains unknown. This CDR3 has 18 residues. The germline gives CDR1 MNHEY, CDR2 SMNVEV (reference sequence). Trimming removed 6 bases from V and 4 bases from J; junction bases left unmatched: 20. The data were obtained in a study of vaccination effects on CD4 cells after COVID-19. The overall study: Participants got two doses of BNT162b2 or mRNA-1273 vaccine.

ViraFEST expansion of antigen-specific CD4+ T cells with viral peptide pools preceded sequencing. Isolation of CD4+ T cells took place after 10 to 11 days of culture. Nucleocapsid antibodies were negative in the vaccine recipients, who had never had SARS-CoV-2 infection. Study-wide points: Early post-infection timepoints were absent, and convalescent patients were few.

Libraries were prepared by immunoSEQ multiplex PCR; TCRdb keeps only in-frame clonotypes and omits some of them. This table has about 73,000 clones, 65% to 80% appearing once. V usage is TRBV27 and J usage is TRBJ1-2; 7 nucleotides agree with TRBD1. The source material was CD4+ T cells from PBMCs cultured with HCoV-NL63 spike peptides, sampled before COVID-19 vaccination. This clonotype originated in a human donor who received a COVID-19 vaccine. The CDR3 is CASSPGPGAGGRIYGYTF. The CDR3 coding sequence is TGTGCCAGCAGCCCGGGGCCGGGGGCAGGGGGTAGGATCTATGGCTACACCTTC.